This T cell receptor (beta chain) was profiled in a study of spatial heterogeneity in lung cancer. Study-level points and caveats: Blood contained ubiquitous expanded tumor TCRs more at resection than at follow-up.

Every TCR cDNA molecule bore its own unique molecular identifier. Using its own MiXCR run on the 5' RACE reads, TCRdb lists one record per CDR3 protein. The table lists some 8,000 distinct CDR3 sequences, 5% to 6.5% of them singletons. This CDR3 contains 11 residues. V lost 7 bases and J lost 4, with 11 bases in between. Germline V gene sequence: CDR1 SQVTM, CDR2 ANQGSEA. Time point reported: sample taken at primary tumor resection. Tumor, nontumor lung or frozen PBMC supplied whole RNA that was sequenced unsorted. Many counts were recorded for this clonotype. What it recognizes is unknown. The rearrangement uses TRBV29-1 and TRBJ2-7, with D maybe TRBD1 (6 bases). The sample here was PBMCs, taken at surgery. This TCR was sampled from a male donor with early-stage non-small cell lung cancer. CDR3 in DNA: TGCAGCGGACAGGACGAATACGAGCAGTACTTC. This translates into CSGQDEYEQYF.